This TCR beta chain was captured in a study of memory CD4+ T cells and cytomegalovirus serostatus. Study-wide results and caveats: The CMV-associated TCR signature appears largely within the CD4+ memory repertoire. Median bootstrapped AUC for CMV status was around 0.95 originally, approximately 0.93 US-trained. 67 of 164 known CMV-associated TCRbeta sequences appeared in CD4+ memory.

The sort gate was single viable CD3+CD4+CD8-CD45RO+ cells for memory CD4+ T cells. Total CD4+ T cells were enriched by CD4 positive selection. This table comes from immunoSEQ multiplex PCR, and its TCRdb copy is limited to in-frame clones, with some not included. The data hold some 95,000 clones, with 80% observed a single time. As to this clone: The target antigen is unknown.

The clonotype comes from an adult in good health and CMV-seropositive. The sample consisted of memory CD4+ T cells from blood.

The CDR3 nucleotides are TGTGCCACAGAAGAGCTTGGACGGCTTGGAAACACCATATATTTT. Translation: CATEELGRLGNTIYF. V and J are TRBV25-1 and TRBJ1-3; D is ambiguous. The CDR3 spans 15 residues. V shed 10 bases and J shed 3 bases, with 19 bases lying between them. The V gene's germline CDR1 is MGHDK and CDR2 SYGVNS. Full variable domain (missing parts from reference TRBV25-1 and TRBJ1-3): EADIYQTPRYLVIGTGKKITLECSQTMGHDKMYWYQQDPGMELHLIHYSYGVNSTEKGDLSSESTVSRIRTEHFPLTLESARPSHTSQYLCATEELGRLGNTIYFGEGSWLTVV.